This T cell receptor (beta chain) appears in the sequencing data of a study of T cells in localized non-small cell lung cancer. Germline CDR1 reads MDHEN; CDR2 reads SYDVKM. With 5 bases removed from V and 1 base from J, the gap between germline ends came to 11 bases. The CDR3 is 14 amino acids. Study-wide results and caveats: Sequencing involved a lone tumor region, leaving heterogeneity possible.

For this clone: Its antigen remains unknown.

Repertoires were generated with immunoSEQ multiplex PCR, while TCRdb's copy carries only in-frame clones and drops some. The data show 25,000 to 30,000 clones, more than 65% seen once. J is TRBJ1-1 and V is TRBV28; D might be TRBD1 (5 bases). This material consisted of peripheral blood mononuclear cells, taken before any cancer treatment. The TCR sequence derives from a man aged 35-75 years with stage III lung adenocarcinoma. The CDR3 bases are TGTGCCAGCAGTGGACAACTCGAGAACACTGAAGCTTTCTTT. This translates into CASSGQLENTEAFF.